This T cell receptor beta chain came from a study of neurological immune-mediated disorders. 5'RACE with 10-nucleotide random UMIs produced the cDNA. From the 5' RACE reads, TCRdb called clonotypes with MiXCR, one entry per CDR3 protein. The sample records about 46,000 distinct CDR3 sequences, 10% to 13% being singletons. Between the trimmed V and J ends, which lost 7 bases and 8 bases, there was a span of 12 bases. This CDR3 is built from 12 residues. CDR1 and CDR2 from the germline V gene are LGHNT and FRNRAP. Ten or more counts support this clonotype. This chain uses TRBV12-5 with TRBJ2-1; D is unresolved. The sample comprised PBMCs. This clonotype was sampled from a man in his 70s with HTLV-1-associated myelopathy (HAM/TSP). The CDR3 DNA reads TGTGCTAGTGCTCTAACAGATGATGAGCAGTTCTTC. This sequence encodes CASALTDDEQFF.